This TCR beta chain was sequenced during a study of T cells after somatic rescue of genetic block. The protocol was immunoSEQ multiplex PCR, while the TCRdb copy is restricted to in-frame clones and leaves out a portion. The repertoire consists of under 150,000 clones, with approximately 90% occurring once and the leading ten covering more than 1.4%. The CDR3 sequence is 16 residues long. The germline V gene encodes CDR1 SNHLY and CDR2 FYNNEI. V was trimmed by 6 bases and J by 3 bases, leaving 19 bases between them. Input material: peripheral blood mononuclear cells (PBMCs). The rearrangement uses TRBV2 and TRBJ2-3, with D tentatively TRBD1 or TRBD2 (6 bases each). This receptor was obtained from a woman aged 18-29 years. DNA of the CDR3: TGTGCCAGCAGGCCGGGGTCAGGGGAGGTGACAGATACGCAGTATTTT. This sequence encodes CASRPGSGEVTDTQYF. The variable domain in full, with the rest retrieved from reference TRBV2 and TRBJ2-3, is EPEVTQTPSHQVTQMGQEVILRCVPISNHLYFYWYRQILGQKVEFLVSFYNNEISEKSEIFDDQFSVERPDGSNFTLKIRSTKLEDSAMYFCASRPGSGEVTDTQYFGPGTRLTVL.